This is a list of T cell receptor beta chains from one sample in a study of blood T cell repertoires in COVID-19. Sequencing was performed with immunoSEQ multiplex PCR; in TCRdb, only in-frame clones are kept and a portion is missing. The sample lists around 58,000 clones, approximately 87% occurring once. The source material was peripheral blood. The receptors derive from a human donor in a cohort sampled during active COVID-19. The CDR3 runs from the conserved cysteine through the conserved F or W. The D gene is left open where the match is weak. Where a row states a size, it is once, few, many or the class of an expanded clone; other rows omit it.

once	TRBV6-2/TRBV6-3	TRBD1	TRBJ2-3	CASSTGDSGVTDTQYF	TGTGCCAGCAGCACAGGGGACAGCGGAGTCACAGATACGCAGTATTTT
.	TRBV2	.	TRBJ2-6	CASREGAGANVLTF	TGTGCCAGCAGGGAAGGAGCGGGGGCCAACGTCCTGACTTTC
.	TRBV11-2	.	TRBJ1-6	CASSFQGVEPLHF	TGTGCCAGCAGCTTTCAAGGGGTGGAGCCCCTCCACTTT
once	TRBV20-1	.	TRBJ2-3	CSASVTASTDTQYF	TGCAGTGCTAGTGTTACAGCTAGCACAGATACGCAGTATTTT
.	TRBV3-1/TRBV3-2	.	TRBJ1-2	CASSPGMARWYGYTF	TGTGCCAGCAGCCCGGGGATGGCGCGATGGTATGGCTACACCTTC
.	TRBV6-5	.	TRBJ1-4	CASSRYGGEKLFF	TGTGCCAGCAGTCGCTATGGGGGGGAAAAACTGTTTTTT
.	TRBV24-1	TRBD1	TRBJ2-2	CATGTGGNTGELFF	TGTGCCACCGGGACAGGGGGAAACACCGGGGAGCTGTTTTTT
.	TRBV20-1	.	TRBJ2-7	CSASRGFSYEQYF	TGCAGTGCTAGTAGGGGGTTCTCCTACGAGCAGTACTTC
.	TRBV7-4	.	TRBJ2-1	CASRGRGHEQFF	TGTGCCAGCAGAGGGCGGGGGCATGAGCAGTTCTTC
.	TRBV5-4	.	TRBJ2-3	CASSLWGGAPDTQYF	TGTGCCAGCAGCTTGTGGGGGGGGGCCCCAGATACGCAGTATTTT
.	TRBV11-2	TRBD1	TRBJ2-1	CASSGWDSSYNEQFF	TGTGCCAGCAGCGGATGGGACAGCTCCTACAATGAGCAGTTCTTC
once	TRBV4-3	.	TRBJ1-6	CASSQEVLKHSPLHF	TGCGCCAGCAGCCAAGAGGTACTGAAACATTCACCCCTCCACTTT
.	TRBV7-8	.	TRBJ2-4	CASSLQDNIQYF	TGTGCCAGCAGCCTACAAGATAACATTCAGTACTTC
.	TRBV5-4	.	TRBJ1-2	CASSGGFGYGYTF	TGTGCCAGCAGCGGGGGGTTTGGCTATGGCTACACCTTC
.	TRBV28	TRBD2	TRBJ2-1	CASSPRLAGGTNEQFF	TGTGCCAGCAGTCCTCGCCTAGCGGGGGGTACCAATGAGCAGTTCTTC
.	TRBV6-2/TRBV6-3	TRBD1	TRBJ2-7	CASSSFTPWQGASEQYF	TGTGCCAGCAGTTCATTTACCCCTTGGCAGGGGGCTTCCGAGCAGTACTTC
.	TRBV3-1/TRBV3-2	TRBD2	TRBJ2-7	CASSHPAGGRLFEQYF	TGTGCCAGCAGCCACCCAGCGGGGGGGCGCCTATTCGAGCAGTACTTC
.	TRBV2	.	TRBJ1-1	CASSRLNTEAFF	TGTGCCAGCAGTCGGTTGAACACTGAAGCTTTCTTT
once	TRBV28	.	TRBJ1-5	CASSSSIYSNQPQHF	TGTGCCAGCAGTTCCTCCATCTATAGCAATCAGCCCCAGCATTTT
.	TRBV29-1	.	TRBJ1-1	CSVAEDRYTEAFF	TGCAGCGTTGCGGAAGACAGATACACTGAAGCTTTCTTT
.	TRBV29-1	TRBD1	TRBJ2-7	CSVEGTGGFIEQYF	TGCAGCGTTGAAGGGACAGGGGGGTTTATAGAGCAGTACTTC
.	TRBV5-1	.	TRBJ2-2	CASSLTGPTGELFF	TGCGCCAGCAGCTTGACAGGGCCCACCGGGGAGCTGTTTTTT
.	TRBV28	.	TRBJ2-3	CASRSGVWQYF	TGTGCCAGCAGGTCCGGGGTTTGGCAGTATTTT
once	TRBV30	.	TRBJ1-6	CACSVTSSYNSPLHF	TGTGCCTGCAGTGTCACGAGCTCCTATAATTCACCCCTCCACTTT
.	TRBV20-1	.	TRBJ2-5	CSASTGAGGETQYF	TGCAGTGCTAGTACAGGGGCCGGGGGAGAGACCCAGTACTTC
.	TRBV7-2	.	TRBJ1-1	CASSLGWGPRGTEAFF	TGTGCCAGCAGCTTAGGATGGGGCCCCAGGGGCACTGAAGCTTTCTTT
.	TRBV5-1	TRBD1	TRBJ1-1	CASSARDRGVPEAFF	TGCGCCAGCAGCGCAAGGGACAGGGGGGTACCTGAAGCTTTCTTT
.	TRBV5-4	.	TRBJ1-1	CASSLNYKGETEAFF	TGTGCCAGCAGCTTAAATTACAAGGGAGAGACTGAAGCTTTCTTT
once	TRBV7-2	TRBD2	TRBJ2-7	CASSPRLAGTPYEQYF	TGTGCCAGCAGCCCTAGACTAGCGGGGACACCCTATGAGCAGTACTTC
.	TRBV29-1	.	TRBJ2-6	CSVEEVGRNVLTF	TGCAGCGTTGAAGAAGTTGGCAGAAACGTCCTGACTTTC
.	TRBV28	TRBD1	TRBJ2-7	CASSLDAGTGGTYEQYF	TGTGCCAGCAGTTTAGATGCCGGGACAGGGGGCACCTACGAGCAGTACTTC
.	TRBV5-8	TRBD1	TRBJ1-5	CASSFLDRDDQPQHF	TGTGCCAGCAGCTTCCTGGACAGGGACGATCAGCCCCAGCATTTT
.	TRBV6-5	.	TRBJ1-1	CASSPLSTGNTEAFF	TGTGCCAGCAGTCCCTTATCGACAGGGAACACTGAAGCTTTCTTT
.	TRBV5-5	TRBD1	TRBJ2-1	CASSPPGTGAYNEQFF	TGTGCCAGCAGCCCGCCAGGGACAGGGGCCTACAATGAGCAGTTCTTC
once	TRBV5-4	.	TRBJ1-2	CASSSMGRSNYGYTF	TGTGCCAGCAGCTCCATGGGGCGGTCAAACTATGGCTACACCTTC
.	TRBV12-5	.	TRBJ1-1	CASGLVQLRGTEAFF	TGTGCTAGTGGTTTGGTACAGTTAAGGGGCACTGAAGCTTTCTTT
once	TRBV24-1	TRBD2	TRBJ2-1	CATSDPLAAASNEQFF	TGTGCCACCAGTGACCCTCTAGCGGCGGCCAGCAATGAGCAGTTCTTC
.	TRBV28	.	TRBJ1-2	CASSFSGNGYTF	TGTGCCAGCAGTTTTTCCGGGAACGGCTACACCTTC
.	TRBV5-1	.	TRBJ1-6	CASSTGTPSSYNSPLHF	TGCGCCAGCAGCACCGGGACTCCGAGCTCCTATAATTCACCCCTCCACTTT
.	TRBV6-5	TRBD1	TRBJ2-7	CASRPGTGNHEQYF	TGTGCCAGCAGACCCGGGACAGGGAACCACGAGCAGTACTTC
few	TRBV10-1	TRBD1	TRBJ1-1	CASSPTTGGSEAFF	TGCGCCAGCAGTCCAACGACAGGGGGTTCGGAAGCTTTCTTT
.	TRBV7-3	TRBD2	TRBJ2-3	CASSLTGGLSAGANLTSTDTQYF	TGTGCCAGCAGCTTAACTGGAGGGCTTTCAGCGGGGGCCAACCTAACTAGCACAGATACGCAGTATTTT
.	TRBV19	.	TRBJ1-6	CASRQIYNSPLHF	TGTGCCAGTAGACAAATCTATAATTCACCCCTCCACTTT
.	TRBV7-2	.	TRBJ1-3	CASSTGFSGNTIYF	TGTGCCAGCAGTACCGGGTTTTCAGGAAACACCATATATTTT
.	TRBV30	TRBD1	TRBJ2-7	CAWSPPGQAYEQYF	TGTGCCTGGAGTCCCCCCGGACAGGCCTACGAGCAGTACTTC
few	TRBV5-4	.	TRBJ1-3	CASSLDSSGNTIYF	TGTGCCAGCAGCTTGGACAGCTCTGGAAACACCATATATTTT
.	TRBV5-1	TRBD2	TRBJ2-3	CASSSLAGGSTDTQYF	TGCGCCAGCAGTTCGCTAGCGGGGGGGAGCACAGATACGCAGTATTTT
once	TRBV12-3/TRBV12-4	.	TRBJ2-5	CASSFRFQETQYF	TGTGCCAGCAGTTTTCGGTTCCAAGAGACCCAGTACTTC
.	TRBV19	TRBD1	TRBJ1-5	CASSIDAGRGRPQHF	TGTGCCAGTAGTATAGACGCCGGTAGGGGGCGGCCCCAGCATTTT
.	TRBV5-8	.	TRBJ1-6	CASRLLTGNSPLHF	TGTGCCAGCAGACTCCTTACAGGGAATTCACCCCTCCACTTT
.	TRBV5-6	TRBD2	TRBJ2-3	CASSVWEGIITDTQYF	TGTGCCAGCAGCGTTTGGGAGGGCATTATCACAGATACGCAGTATTTT
.	TRBV28	.	TRBJ1-5	CASSLWSGDQPQHF	TGTGCCAGCAGTTTATGGTCTGGAGATCAGCCCCAGCATTTT
.	TRBV7-6	TRBD2	TRBJ2-1	CASSISGGAWDEQFF	TGTGCCAGCAGCATTAGCGGGGGGGCTTGGGATGAGCAGTTCTTC